Described below is a single TCR beta chain sequence and its context. The antigen is undetermined. This sample is drawn from a study of shared clonotypes between healthy human individuals. Study-wide findings and caveats: Sampling covered blood only; tissue repertoires likely differ. Relative to clonotypes present in all four donors, those not shared had lower generation probabilities. It was observed that about 5% of naive CD4 clonotypes were shared across a handful of donors.

This CDR3 contains 15 residues. V lost 3 bases and J 5 bases, leaving 17 bases between the germline ends. The germline V gene has CDR1 MDHEN and CDR2 SYDVKM. Cells designated naive CD8 were CD45RO-negative and were positively selected for CCR7, with terminally differentiated effector memory CD45RA+ cells excluded. The authors' processing: There were no quality scores in the junction-only immunoSEQ sequences, so filtering differed. Using immunoSEQ multiplex PCR, the repertoire was profiled, and TCRdb retains in-frame clones only, with some absent. V, J and clone size are taken as reported in that table, and D and trimming were inferred from the DNA itself. The data hold about 800,000 clones, with about 96% observed a single time.

The sequence derives from a man younger than 40 in good health. V usage is TRBV28 and J usage is TRBJ2-7; possible D gene TRBD2, 6 bases. Sequences were obtained from naive CD8+ T cells sorted from blood. In DNA form, the CDR3 reads TGTGCCAGCAGTTTGGACGGGGAGGTCCCGGACGAGCAGTACTTC. This codes for CASSLDGEVPDEQYF.